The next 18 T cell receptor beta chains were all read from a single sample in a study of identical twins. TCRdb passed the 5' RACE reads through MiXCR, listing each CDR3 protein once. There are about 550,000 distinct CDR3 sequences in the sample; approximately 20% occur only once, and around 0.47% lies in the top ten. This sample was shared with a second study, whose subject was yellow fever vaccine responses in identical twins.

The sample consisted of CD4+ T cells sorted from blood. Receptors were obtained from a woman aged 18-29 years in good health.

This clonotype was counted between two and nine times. CDR3 protein: CASSLRGSREKLFF. The CDR3 DNA sequence: TGTGCCAGCAGCCTCAGGGGAAGTAGGGAAAAACTGTTTTTT. The chain joins TRBV12-3 or TRBV12-4 to TRBJ1-4; tentatively, D is TRBD1 (6 bases). With 6 bases removed from V and 8 bases from J, the gap between germline ends came to 16 bases. CDR3 size: 14 residues.

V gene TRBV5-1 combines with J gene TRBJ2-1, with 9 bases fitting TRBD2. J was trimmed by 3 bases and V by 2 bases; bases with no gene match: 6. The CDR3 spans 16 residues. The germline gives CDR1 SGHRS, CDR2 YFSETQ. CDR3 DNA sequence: TGCGCCAGCAGCTTTTCAAGCGGGAGGTTCTACAATGAGCAGTTCTTC. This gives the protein CASSFSSGRFYNEQFF.

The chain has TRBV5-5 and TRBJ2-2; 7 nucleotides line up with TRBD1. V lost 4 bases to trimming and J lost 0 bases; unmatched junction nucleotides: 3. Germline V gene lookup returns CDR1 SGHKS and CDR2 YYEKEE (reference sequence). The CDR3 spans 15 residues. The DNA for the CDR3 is TGTGCCAGCAGCCAGGGACAGACGAACACCGGGGAGCTGTTTTTT. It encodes CASSQGQTNTGELFF. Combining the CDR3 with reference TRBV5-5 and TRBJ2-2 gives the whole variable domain DAGVTQSPTHLIKTRGQQVTLRCSPISGHKSVSWYQQVLGQGPQFIFQYYEKEERGRGNFPDRFSARQFPNYSSELNVNALLLGDSALYLCASSQGQTNTGELFFGEGSRLTVL.

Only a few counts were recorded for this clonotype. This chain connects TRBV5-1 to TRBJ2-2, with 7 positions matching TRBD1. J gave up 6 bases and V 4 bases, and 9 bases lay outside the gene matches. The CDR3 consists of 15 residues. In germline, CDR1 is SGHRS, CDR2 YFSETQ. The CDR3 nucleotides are TGCGCCAGCAGCCCGGGACAGTACAAGGCCGGGGAGCTGTTTTTT. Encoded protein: CASSPGQYKAGELFF. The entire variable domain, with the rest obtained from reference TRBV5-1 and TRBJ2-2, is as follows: KAGVTQTPRYLIKTRGQQVTLSCSPISGHRSVSWYQQTPGQGLQFLFEYFSETQRNKGNFPGRFSGRQFSNSRSEMNVSTLELGDSALYLCASSPGQYKAGELFFGEGSRLTVL.

The CDR3 protein is CASSRQPGTGANEQYF. In DNA, the CDR3 is TGCGCCAGCAGTCGCCAGCCCGGGACAGGGGCCAACGAGCAGTACTTC. The rearrangement links TRBV5-1 to TRBJ2-7; 10 positions agree with TRBD1. Germline V lookup: CDR1 SGHRS, CDR2 YFSETQ. Trimming at V came to 5 bases and at J to 5 bases, leaving 13 bases not matched to a gene. This CDR3 is 16 amino acids long. Complete variable domain (other parts from reference TRBV5-1 and TRBJ2-7): KAGVTQTPRYLIKTRGQQVTLSCSPISGHRSVSWYQQTPGQGLQFLFEYFSETQRNKGNFPGRFSGRQFSNSRSEMNVSTLELGDSALYLCASSRQPGTGANEQYFGPGTRLTVT.

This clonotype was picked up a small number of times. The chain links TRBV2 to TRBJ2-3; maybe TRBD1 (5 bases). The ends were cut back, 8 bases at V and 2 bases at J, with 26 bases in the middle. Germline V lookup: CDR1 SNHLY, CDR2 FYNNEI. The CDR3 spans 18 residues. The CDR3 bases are TGTGCCAGCGAACGCCACCTGGCCTGGGGCGGAACCACAGATACGCAGTATTTT. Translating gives CASERHLAWGGTTDTQYF.

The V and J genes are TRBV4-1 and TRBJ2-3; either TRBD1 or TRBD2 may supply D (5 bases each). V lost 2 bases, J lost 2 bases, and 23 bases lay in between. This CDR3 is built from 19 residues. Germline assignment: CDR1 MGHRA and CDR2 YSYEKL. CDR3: CASSQSWRFGVGDTDTQYF. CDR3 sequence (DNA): TGCGCCAGCAGCCAAAGTTGGCGCTTCGGGGTGGGGGACACAGATACGCAGTATTTT.

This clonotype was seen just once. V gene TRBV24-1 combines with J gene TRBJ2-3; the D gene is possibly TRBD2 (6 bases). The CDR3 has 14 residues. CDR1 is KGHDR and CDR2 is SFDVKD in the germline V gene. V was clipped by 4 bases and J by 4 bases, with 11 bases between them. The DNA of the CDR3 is TGTGCCACCAGTGAACTGACTAGACCAGATACGCAGTATTTT. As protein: CATSELTRPDTQYF.

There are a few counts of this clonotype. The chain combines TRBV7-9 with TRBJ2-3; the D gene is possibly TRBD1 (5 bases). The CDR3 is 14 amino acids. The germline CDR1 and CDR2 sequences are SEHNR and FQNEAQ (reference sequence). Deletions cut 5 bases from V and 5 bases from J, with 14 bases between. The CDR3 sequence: CASSATQGRDTQYF. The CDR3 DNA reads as TGTGCCAGCAGCGCAACCCAGGGTAGAGATACGCAGTATTTT. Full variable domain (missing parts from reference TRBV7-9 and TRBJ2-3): DTGVSQNPRHKITKRGQNVTFRCDPISEHNRLYWYRQTLGQGPEFLTYFQNEAQLEKSRLLSDRFSAERPKGSFSTLEIQRTEQGDSAMYLCASSATQGRDTQYFGPGTRLTVL.

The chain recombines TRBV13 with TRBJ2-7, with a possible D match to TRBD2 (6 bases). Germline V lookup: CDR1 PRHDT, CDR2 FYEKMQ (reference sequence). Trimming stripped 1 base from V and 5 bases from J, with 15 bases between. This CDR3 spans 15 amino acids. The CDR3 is CASSLEAGSPDEQYV. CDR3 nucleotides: TGTGCCAGCAGCTTAGAGGCGGGATCTCCGGACGAGCAGTACGTC.

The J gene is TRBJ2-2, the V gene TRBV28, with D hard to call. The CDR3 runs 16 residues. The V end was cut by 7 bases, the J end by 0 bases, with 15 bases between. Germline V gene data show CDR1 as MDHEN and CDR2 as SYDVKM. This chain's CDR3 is CASTPAGDPNTGELFF. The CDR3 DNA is TGTGCCAGCACACCGGCTGGGGATCCGAACACCGGGGAGCTGTTTTTT.

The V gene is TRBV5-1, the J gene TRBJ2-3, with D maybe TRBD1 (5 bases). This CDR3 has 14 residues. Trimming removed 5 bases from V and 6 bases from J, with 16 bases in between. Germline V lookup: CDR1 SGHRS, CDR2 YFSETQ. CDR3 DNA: TGCGCCAGCAGAACAGGCACCTCAGTGGATACGCAGTATTTT. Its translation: CASRTGTSVDTQYF.

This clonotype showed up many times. DNA of the CDR3: TGTGCCAGCAGCGGCTCCCGAACAGGGGCTCGGGATGAGCAGTTCTTC. Translation gives CASSGSRTGARDEQFF. This rearrangement joins TRBV7-9 to TRBJ2-1, with 7 bases aligning to TRBD1. The V and J ends lost 5 bases and 8 bases, in that order; junction bases with no gene match: 15. The CDR3 is 16 residues long. Germline V gene sequence: CDR1 SEHNR, CDR2 FQNEAQ (reference sequence).

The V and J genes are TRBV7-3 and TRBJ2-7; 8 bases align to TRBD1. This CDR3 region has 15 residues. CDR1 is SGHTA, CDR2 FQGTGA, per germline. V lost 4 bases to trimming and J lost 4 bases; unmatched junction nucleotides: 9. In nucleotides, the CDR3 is TGTGCCAGCAGCTGGTCAGGGGGCATCGGATACGAGCAGTACTTC. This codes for CASSWSGGIGYEQYF.

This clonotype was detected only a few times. The CDR3 sequence: CASSPTRQGAYEQYF. In DNA form, the CDR3 reads TGTGCCAGCAGCCCTACGAGACAGGGGGCCTACGAGCAGTACTTC. The chain has TRBV4-2 and TRBJ2-7, with 9 bases aligning to TRBD1. Germline V gives CDR1 LGHNA, CDR2 YNFKEQ. Trimming removed 4 bases from V and 2 bases from J; junction bases left unmatched: 6. The CDR3 loop spans 15 amino acids.

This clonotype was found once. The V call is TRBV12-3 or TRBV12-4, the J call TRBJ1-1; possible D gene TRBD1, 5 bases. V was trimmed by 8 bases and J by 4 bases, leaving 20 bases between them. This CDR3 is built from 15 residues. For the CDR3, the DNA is TGTGCCAGCTCTCCCCGGGACTTGGAGACCACTGAAGCTTTCTTT. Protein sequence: CASSPRDLETTEAFF.

The CDR3 reads CASSSGGNEKLFF. The CDR3, as DNA: TGTGCCAGCAGCTCCGGCGGGAATGAAAAACTGTTTTTT. The chain is built from TRBV6-1 and TRBJ1-4; D is uncertain. Trimming took 6 bases from V and 5 from J, leaving 10 bases between them. This CDR3 region has 13 residues. Germline CDR1 reads MNHNS; CDR2 reads SASEGT.

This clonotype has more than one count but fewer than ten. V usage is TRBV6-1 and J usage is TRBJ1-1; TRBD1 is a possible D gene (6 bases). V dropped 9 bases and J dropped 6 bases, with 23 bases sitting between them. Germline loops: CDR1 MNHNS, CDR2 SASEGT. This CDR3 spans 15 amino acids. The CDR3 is CASNPAGALGAEAFF. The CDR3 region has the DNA TGTGCCAGTAACCCGGCAGGGGCCTTGGGTGCTGAAGCTTTCTTT.